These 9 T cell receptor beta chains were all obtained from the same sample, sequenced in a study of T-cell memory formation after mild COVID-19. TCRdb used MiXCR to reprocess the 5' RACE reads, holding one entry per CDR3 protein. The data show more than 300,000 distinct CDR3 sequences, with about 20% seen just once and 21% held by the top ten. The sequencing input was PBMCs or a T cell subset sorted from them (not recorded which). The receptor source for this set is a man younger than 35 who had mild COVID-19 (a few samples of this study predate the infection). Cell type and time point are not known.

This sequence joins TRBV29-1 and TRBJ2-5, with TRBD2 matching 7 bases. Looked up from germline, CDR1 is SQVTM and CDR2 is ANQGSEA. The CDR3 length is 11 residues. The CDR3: CGGGVGETQYF. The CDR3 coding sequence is TGCGGGGGAGGGGTAGGAGAGACCCAGTACTTC.

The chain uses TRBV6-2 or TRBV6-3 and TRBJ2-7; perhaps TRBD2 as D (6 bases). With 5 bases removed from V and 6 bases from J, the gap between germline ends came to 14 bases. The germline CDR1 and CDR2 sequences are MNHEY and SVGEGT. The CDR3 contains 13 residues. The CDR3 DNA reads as TGTGCCAGCAGTGCGGGGCCGATGAGCGAGCAGTACGTC. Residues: CASSAGPMSEQYV.

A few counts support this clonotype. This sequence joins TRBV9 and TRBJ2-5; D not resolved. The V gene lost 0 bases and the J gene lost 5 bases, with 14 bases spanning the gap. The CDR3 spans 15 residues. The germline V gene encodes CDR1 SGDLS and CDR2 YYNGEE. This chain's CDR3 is CASSVVPSESETQYF. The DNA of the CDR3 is TGTGCCAGCAGCGTAGTACCGTCGGAGAGTGAGACCCAGTACTTC. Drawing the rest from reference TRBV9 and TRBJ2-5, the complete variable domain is DSGVTQTPKHLITATGQRVTLRCSPRSGDLSVYWYQQSLDQGLQFLIQYYNGEERAKGNILERFSAQQFPDLHSELNLSSLELGDSALYFCASSVVPSESETQYFGPGTRLLVL.

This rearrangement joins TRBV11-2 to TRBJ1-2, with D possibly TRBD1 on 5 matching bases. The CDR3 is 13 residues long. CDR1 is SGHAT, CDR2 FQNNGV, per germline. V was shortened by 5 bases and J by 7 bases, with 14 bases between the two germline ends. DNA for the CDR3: TGTGCCAGCAGCCCGGGTTTGGGGGTTGGCTACACCTTC. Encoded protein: CASSPGLGVGYTF.

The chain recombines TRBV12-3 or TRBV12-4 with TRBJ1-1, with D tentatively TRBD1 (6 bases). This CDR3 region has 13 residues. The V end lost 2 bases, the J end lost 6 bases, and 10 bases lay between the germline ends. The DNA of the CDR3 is TGTGCCAGCAGTTTATTGGGGGGCCCTGAAGCTTTCTTT. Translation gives CASSLLGGPEAFF.

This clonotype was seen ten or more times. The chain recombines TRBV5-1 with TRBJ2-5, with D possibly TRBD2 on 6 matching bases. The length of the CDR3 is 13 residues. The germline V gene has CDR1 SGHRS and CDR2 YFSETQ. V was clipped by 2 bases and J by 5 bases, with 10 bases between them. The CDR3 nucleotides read TGCGCCAGCAGCTTCGCGGGGCTTGAGACCCAGTACTTC. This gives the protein CASSFAGLETQYF.

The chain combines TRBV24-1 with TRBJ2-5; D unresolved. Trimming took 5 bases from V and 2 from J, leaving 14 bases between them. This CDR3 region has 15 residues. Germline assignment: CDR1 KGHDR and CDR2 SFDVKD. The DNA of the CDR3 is TGTGCCACCAGTGTTAAGTCTGGGGTTCAAGAGACCCAGTACTTC. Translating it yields CATSVKSGVQETQYF.

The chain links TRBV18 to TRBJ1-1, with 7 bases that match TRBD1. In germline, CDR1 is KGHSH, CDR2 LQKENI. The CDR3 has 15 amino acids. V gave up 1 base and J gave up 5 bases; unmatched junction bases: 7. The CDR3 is CASSPRDRRETEAFF. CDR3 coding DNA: TGTGCCAGCTCACCACGGGACAGAAGAGAAACTGAAGCTTTCTTT.

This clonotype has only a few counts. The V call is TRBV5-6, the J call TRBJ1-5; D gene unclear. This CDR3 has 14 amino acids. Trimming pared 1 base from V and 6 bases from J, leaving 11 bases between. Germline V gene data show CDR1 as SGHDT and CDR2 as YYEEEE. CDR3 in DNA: TGTGCCAGCAGCTTGTTTAGTTCGGGTCAGCCCCAGCATTTT. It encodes CASSLFSSGQPQHF.